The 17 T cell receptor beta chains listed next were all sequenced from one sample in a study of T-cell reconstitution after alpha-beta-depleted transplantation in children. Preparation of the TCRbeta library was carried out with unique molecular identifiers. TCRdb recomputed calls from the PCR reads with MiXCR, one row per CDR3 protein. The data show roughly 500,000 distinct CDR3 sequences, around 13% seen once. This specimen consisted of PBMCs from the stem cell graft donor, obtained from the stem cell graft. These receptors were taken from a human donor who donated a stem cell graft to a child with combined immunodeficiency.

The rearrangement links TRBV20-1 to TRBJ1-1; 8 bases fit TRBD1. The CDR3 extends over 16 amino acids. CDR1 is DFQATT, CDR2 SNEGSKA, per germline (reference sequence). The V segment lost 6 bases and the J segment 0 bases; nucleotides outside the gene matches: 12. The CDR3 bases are TGCAGTGCCAAATTAAAAACAGGGGGGCTGAACACTGAAGCTTTCTTT. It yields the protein CSAKLKTGGLNTEAFF.

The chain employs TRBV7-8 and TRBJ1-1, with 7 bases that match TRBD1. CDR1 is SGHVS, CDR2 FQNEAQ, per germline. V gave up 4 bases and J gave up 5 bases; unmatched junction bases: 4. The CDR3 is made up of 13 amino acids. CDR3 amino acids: CASSSQGRTEAFF. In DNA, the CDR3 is TGTGCCAGCAGCTCACAGGGGAGAACTGAAGCTTTCTTT.

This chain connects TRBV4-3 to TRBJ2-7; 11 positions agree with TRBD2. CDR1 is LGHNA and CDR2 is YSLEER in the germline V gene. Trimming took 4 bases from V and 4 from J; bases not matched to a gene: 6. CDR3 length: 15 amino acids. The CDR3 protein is CASSLGTSGQYEQYF. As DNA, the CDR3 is TGCGCCAGCAGCCTCGGGACTAGCGGACAATACGAGCAGTACTTC.

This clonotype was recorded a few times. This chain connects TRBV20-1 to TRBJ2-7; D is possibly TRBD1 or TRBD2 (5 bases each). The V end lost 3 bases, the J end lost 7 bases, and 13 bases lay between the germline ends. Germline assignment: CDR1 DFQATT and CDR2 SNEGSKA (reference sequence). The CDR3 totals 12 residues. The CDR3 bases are TGCAGTGCTAGGGTGGGGACCCTAGAGCAGTACTTC. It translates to CSARVGTLEQYF.

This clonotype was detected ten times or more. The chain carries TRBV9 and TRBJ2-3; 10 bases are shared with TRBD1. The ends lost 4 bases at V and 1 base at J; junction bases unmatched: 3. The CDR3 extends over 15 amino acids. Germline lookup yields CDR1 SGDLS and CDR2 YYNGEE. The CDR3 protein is CASSTGTGGTDTQYF. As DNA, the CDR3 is TGTGCCAGCAGCACCGGGACAGGGGGCACAGATACGCAGTATTTT.

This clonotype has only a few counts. In DNA form, the CDR3 reads TGTGCCAGCGTCCAGGGGACGAACTATGGCTACACCTTC. Its translation: CASVQGTNYGYTF. The chain is built from TRBV7-9 and TRBJ1-2, with D maybe TRBD1 (6 bases). V was cut by 8 bases and J by 2 bases, with 12 bases left in between. The CDR3 loop spans 13 amino acids. Germline V CDR1 and CDR2: SEHNR, FQNEAQ (reference sequence).

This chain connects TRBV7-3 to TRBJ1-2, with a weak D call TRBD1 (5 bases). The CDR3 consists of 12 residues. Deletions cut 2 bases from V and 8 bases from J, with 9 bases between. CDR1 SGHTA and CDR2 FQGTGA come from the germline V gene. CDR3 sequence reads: CASSLQGQGYTF. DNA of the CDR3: TGTGCCAGCAGCTTACAGGGTCAGGGCTACACCTTC.

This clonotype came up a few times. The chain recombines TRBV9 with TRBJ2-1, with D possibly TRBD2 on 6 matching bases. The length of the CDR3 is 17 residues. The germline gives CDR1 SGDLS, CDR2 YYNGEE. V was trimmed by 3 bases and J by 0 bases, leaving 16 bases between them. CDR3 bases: TGTGCCAGCAGCGGTACCCTAGCGTTAGACTCCTACAATGAGCAGTTCTTC. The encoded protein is CASSGTLALDSYNEQFF.

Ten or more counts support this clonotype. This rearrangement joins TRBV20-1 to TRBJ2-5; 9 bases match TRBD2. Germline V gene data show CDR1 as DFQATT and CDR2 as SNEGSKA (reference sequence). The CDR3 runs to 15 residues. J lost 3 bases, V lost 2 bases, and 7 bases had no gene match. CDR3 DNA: TGCAGTGCTAGACGCGTACGACTAGCGGAAGAGACCCAGTACTTC. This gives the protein CSARRVRLAEETQYF.

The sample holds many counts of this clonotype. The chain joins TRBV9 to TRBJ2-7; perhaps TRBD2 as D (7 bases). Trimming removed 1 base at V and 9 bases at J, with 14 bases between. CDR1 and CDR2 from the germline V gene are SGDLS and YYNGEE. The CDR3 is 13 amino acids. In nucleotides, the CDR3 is TGTGCCAGCAGCGTATGGGAGGGGGAAAGGCAGTACTTC. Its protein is CASSVWEGERQYF.

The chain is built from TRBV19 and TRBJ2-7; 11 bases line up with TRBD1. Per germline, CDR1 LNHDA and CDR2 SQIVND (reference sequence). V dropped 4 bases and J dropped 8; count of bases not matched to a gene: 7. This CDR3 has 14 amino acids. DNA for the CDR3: TGTGCCAGTAGTACCGGGACAGGGGGTGTCAAGCAGTACTTC. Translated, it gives CASSTGTGGVKQYF.

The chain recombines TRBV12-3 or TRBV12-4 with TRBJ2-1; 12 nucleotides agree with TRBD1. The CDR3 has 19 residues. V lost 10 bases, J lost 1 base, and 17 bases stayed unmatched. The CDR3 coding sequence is TGTGCCATCTGTTTTCTTCTCGGGACAGGGGGCAGATCCTACAATGAGCAGTTCTTC. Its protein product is CAICFLLGTGGRSYNEQFF.

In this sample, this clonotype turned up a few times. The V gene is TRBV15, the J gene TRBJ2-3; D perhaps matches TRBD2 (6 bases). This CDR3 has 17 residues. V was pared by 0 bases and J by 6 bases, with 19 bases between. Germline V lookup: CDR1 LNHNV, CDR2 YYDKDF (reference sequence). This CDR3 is CATSREGGLALGDTQYF. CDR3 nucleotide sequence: TGTGCCACCAGCAGAGAGGGGGGACTCGCATTGGGGGATACGCAGTATTTT.

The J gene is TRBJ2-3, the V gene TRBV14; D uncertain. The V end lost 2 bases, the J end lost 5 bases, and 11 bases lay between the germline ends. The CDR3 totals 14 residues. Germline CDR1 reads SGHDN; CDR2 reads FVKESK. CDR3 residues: CASSQTRRRDTQYF. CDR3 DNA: TGTGCCAGCAGCCAAACGCGTAGAAGAGATACGCAGTATTTT.

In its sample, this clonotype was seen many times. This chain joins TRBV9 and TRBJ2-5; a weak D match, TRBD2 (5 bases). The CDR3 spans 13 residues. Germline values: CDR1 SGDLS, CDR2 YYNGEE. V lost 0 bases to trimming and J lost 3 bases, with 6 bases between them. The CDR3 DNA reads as TGTGCCAGCAGCGTAGACGGGGAAGAGACCCAGTACTTC. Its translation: CASSVDGEETQYF.

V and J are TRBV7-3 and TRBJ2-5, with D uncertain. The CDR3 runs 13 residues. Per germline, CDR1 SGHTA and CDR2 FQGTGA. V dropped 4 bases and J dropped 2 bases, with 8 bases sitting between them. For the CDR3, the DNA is TGTGCCAGCAGCTACTTAGCACAAGAGACCCAGTACTTC. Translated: CASSYLAQETQYF.

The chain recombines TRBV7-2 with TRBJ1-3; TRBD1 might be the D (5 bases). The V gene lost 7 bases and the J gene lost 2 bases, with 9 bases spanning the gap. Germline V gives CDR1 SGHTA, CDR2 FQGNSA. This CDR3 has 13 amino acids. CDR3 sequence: CASKGSAGNTIYF. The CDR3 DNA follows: TGTGCCAGCAAGGGGTCGGCTGGAAACACCATATATTTT. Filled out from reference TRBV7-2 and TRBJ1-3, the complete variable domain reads GAGVSQSPSNKVTEKGKDVELRCDPISGHTALYWYRQSLGQGLEFLIYFQGNSAPDKSGLPSDRFSAERTGGSVSTLTIQRTQQEDSAVYLCASKGSAGNTIYFGEGSWLTVV.